A single TCR beta chain is shown here with its context. Antigen: not known. At one end the junction does not follow the germline gene, possibly because of a read error. Healthy bone marrow donors made up the donors. The sample comes from a study of cytomegalovirus exposure and HLA in healthy donors. Overall study findings and caveats: In vitro data verified a few CMV-associated chains as specific for CMV antigens. The study flagged around 160 TCR beta chains as cytomegalovirus-associated.

Use of 60 Vbeta and 13 Jbeta primers characterized the PCR. The data were produced by immunoSEQ multiplex PCR, yet TCRdb's version contains in-frame clones alone and is incomplete. The sample lists 120,000 or so clones, roughly 75% occurring once. The CDR3 is 12 residues long. CDR1 and CDR2 (germline): GTSNPN, SVGIG (reference sequence). What was sequenced was PBMCs. The chain uses TRBV30 and TRBJ1-3; D gene unclear. This TCR was recovered from a female donor in good health and CMV-seronegative. The CDR3 reads CAAREFGTTIYF. Written as DNA, the CDR3 is TGTGCCGCCCGGGAGTTCGGAACCACCATATATTTT.